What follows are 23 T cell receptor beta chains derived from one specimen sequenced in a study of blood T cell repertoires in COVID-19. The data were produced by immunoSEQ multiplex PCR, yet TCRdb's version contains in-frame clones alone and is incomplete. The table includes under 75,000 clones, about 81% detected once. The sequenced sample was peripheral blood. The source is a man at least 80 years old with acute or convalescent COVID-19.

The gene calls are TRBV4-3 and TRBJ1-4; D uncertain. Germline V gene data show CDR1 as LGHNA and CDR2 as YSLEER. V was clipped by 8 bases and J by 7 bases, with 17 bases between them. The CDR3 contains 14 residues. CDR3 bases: TGCGCCAGCGGCTCCGTTGAGGGAGGTGAAAAACTGTTTTTT. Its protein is CASGSVEGGEKLFF.

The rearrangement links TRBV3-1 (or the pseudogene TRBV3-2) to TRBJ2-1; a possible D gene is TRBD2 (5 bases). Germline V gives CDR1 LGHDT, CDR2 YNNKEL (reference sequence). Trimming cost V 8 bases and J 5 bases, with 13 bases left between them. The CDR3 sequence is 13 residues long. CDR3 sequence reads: CASGLRSHNEQFF. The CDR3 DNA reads TGTGCCAGCGGACTCCGTTCACACAATGAGCAGTTCTTC.

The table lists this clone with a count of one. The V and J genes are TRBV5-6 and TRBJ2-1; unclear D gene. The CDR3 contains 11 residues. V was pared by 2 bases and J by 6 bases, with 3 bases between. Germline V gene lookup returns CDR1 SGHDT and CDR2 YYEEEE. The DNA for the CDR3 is TGTGCCAGCAGCTTCGGCAATGAGCAGTTCTTC. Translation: CASSFGNEQFF.

The CDR3 DNA is TGTGCCAGCAGCGTACGGGACAGGGGGCTCTTGCCTTCCCACGAGCAGTACTTC. Its translation is CASSVRDRGLLPSHEQYF. The rearrangement links TRBV7-4 to TRBJ2-7; TRBD1 matches at 12 bases. Germline CDR1 and CDR2: SGHVT and SQSDAQ. The CDR3 loop spans 18 amino acids. J gave up 5 bases and V 5 bases, and 16 bases lay outside the gene matches.

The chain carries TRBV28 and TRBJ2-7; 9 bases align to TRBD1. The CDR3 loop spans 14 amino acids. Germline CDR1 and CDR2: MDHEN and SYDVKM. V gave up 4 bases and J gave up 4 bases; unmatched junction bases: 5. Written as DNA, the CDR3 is TGTGCCAGCAGTTCCTCGGACAGGGGTTACGAGCAGTACTTC. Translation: CASSSSDRGYEQYF.

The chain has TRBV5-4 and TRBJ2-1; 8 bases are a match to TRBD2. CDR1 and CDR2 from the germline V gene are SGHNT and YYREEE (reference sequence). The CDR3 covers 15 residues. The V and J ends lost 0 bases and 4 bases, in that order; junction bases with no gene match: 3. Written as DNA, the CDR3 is TGTGCCAGCAGCTTGGATAGCGGGGTATACAATGAGCAGTTCTTC. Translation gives CASSLDSGVYNEQFF.

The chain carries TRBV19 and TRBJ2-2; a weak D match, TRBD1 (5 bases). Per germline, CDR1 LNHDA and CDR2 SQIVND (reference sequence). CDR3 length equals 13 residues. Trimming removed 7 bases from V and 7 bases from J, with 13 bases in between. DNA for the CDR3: TGTGCCAGTAACCCCGACAGTTACGGGGAGCTGTTTTTT. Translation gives CASNPDSYGELFF.

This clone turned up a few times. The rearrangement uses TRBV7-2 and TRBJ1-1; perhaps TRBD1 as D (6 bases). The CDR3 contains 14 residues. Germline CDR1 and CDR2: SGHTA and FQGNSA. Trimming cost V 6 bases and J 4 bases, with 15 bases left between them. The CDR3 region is CASRFTQGSTEAFF. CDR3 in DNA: TGTGCCAGCAGGTTTACCCAGGGGAGCACTGAAGCTTTCTTT.

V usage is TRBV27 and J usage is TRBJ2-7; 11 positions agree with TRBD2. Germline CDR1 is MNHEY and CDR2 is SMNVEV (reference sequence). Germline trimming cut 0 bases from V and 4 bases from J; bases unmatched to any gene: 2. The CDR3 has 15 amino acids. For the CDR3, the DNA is TGTGCCAGCAGTTTATCACTAGCGGGAGTATACGAGCAGTACTTC. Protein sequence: CASSLSLAGVYEQYF.

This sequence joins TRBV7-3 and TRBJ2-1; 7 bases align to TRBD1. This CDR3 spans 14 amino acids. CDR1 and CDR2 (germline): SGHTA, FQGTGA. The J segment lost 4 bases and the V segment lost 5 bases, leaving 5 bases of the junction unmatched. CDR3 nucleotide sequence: TGTGCCAGCAGCATCGGGACAGTTTACAATGAGCAGTTCTTC. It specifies CASSIGTVYNEQFF.

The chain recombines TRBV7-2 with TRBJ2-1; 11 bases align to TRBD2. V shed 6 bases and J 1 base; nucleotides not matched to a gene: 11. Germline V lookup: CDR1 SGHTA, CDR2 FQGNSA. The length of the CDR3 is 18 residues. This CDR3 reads CASSPKGLAGGSYNEQFF. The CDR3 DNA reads TGTGCCAGCAGTCCCAAGGGGTTAGCGGGAGGGTCCTACAATGAGCAGTTCTTC.

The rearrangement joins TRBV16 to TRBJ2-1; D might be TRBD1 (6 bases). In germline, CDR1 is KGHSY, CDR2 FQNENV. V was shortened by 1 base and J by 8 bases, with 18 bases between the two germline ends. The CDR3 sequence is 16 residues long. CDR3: CASSQYGTGNRDEQFF. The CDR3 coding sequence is TGTGCCAGCAGCCAATATGGGACGGGGAACAGGGATGAGCAGTTCTTC.

Here the CDR3 reads CASSLDAGTISGTQYF. CDR3 DNA: TGTGCCAGCAGCTTAGATGCGGGGACTATTTCGGGTACGCAGTATTTT. V is TRBV7-2 and J is TRBJ2-3; 7 bases map to TRBD2. Germline V gene lookup returns CDR1 SGHTA and CDR2 FQGNSA. The CDR3 has 16 residues. Unmatched junction bases numbered 12, after V lost 1 base and J lost 8 bases.

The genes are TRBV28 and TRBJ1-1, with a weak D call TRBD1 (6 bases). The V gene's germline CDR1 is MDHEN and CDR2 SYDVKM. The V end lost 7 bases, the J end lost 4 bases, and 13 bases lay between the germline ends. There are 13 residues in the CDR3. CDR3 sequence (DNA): TGTGCCAGCACCCGGGGCAGGGGCACTGAAGCTTTCTTT. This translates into CASTRGRGTEAFF.

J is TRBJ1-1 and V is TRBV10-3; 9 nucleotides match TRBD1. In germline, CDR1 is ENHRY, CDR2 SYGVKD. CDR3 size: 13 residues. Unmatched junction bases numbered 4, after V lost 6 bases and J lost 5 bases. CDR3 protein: CAISKDRGTEAFF. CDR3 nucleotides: TGTGCCATCAGCAAGGACAGGGGAACTGAAGCTTTCTTT.

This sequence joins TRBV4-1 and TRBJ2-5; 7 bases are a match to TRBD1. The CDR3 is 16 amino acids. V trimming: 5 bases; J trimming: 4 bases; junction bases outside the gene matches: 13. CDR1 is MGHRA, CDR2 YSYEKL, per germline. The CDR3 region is CASSNRRGQGVETQYF. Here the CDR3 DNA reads TGCGCCAGCAGCAACCGAAGGGGGCAGGGGGTAGAGACCCAGTACTTC.

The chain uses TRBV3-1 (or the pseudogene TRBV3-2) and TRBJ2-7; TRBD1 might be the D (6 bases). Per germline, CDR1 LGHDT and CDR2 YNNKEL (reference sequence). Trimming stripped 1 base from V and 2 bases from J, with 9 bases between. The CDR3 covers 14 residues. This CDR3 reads CASSQGGTTYEQYF. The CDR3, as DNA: TGTGCCAGCAGCCAAGGAGGGACAACCTACGAGCAGTACTTC.

CDR3 region: CASSLGGVAETQYF. CDR3 DNA sequence: TGTGCCAGCAGCTTAGGCGGGGTAGCGGAGACCCAGTACTTC. The V call is TRBV13, the J call TRBJ2-5, with D possibly being TRBD2 (5 bases). The germline V and J ends were trimmed by 0 bases and 5 bases, with 10 bases remaining between them. The CDR3 is made up of 14 amino acids. Germline-derived CDR1 and CDR2 are PRHDT and FYEKMQ (reference sequence).

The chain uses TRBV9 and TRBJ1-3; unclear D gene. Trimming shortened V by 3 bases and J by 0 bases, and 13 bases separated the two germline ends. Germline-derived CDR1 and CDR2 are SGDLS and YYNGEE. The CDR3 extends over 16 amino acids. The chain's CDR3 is CASSAFDMSSGNTIYF. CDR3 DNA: TGTGCCAGCAGCGCCTTCGACATGTCCTCTGGAAACACCATATATTTT.

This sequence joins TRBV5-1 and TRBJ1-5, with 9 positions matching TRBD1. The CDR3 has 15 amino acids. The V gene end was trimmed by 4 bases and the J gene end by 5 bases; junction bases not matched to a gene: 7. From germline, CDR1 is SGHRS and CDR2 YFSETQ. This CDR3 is CASSLGTGTDQPQHF. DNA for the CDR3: TGCGCCAGCAGCCTGGGGACAGGGACGGATCAGCCCCAGCATTTT.

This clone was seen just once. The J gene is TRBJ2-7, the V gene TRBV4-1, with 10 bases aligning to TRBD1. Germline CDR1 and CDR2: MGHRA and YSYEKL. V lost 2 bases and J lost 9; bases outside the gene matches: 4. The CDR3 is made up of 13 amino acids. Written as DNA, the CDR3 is TGCGCCAGCAGCCAATCCGGGACAGGGGTGCAGTACTTC. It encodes CASSQSGTGVQYF.

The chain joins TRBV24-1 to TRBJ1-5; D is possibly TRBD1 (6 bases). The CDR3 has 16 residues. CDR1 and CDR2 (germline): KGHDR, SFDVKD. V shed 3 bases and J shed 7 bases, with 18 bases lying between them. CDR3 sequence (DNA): TGTGCCACCAGTGATAGTGGGAGGGGGGCAGGCCAGCCCCAGCATTTT. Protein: CATSDSGRGAGQPQHF.

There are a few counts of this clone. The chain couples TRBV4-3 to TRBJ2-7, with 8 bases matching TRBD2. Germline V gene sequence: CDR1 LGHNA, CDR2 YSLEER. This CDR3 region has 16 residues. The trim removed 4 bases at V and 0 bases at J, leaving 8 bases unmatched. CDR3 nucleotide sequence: TGCGCCAGCAGCCTATCTCCGGGACTAGGCTCCTACGAGCAGTACTTC. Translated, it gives CASSLSPGLGSYEQYF.